Listed below are T cell receptor beta chains from one sample, sequenced in a study of blood T cell repertoires in COVID-19. TCRdb's table, derived via immunoSEQ multiplex PCR, lists solely in-frame clones and lacks some. This sample has over 140,000 clones, with 65% to 85% found just once. Sequenced sample: peripheral blood. These receptor sequences come from a woman aged 60 to 75 with acute or convalescent COVID-19. Each CDR3 is given with its conserved first and last residue. A D gene is named only where the DNA matches it firmly. Size is omitted from some rows. Given values are once, few, many or a class for expanded clones.

D	V	size	J	DNA	CDR3
-	TRBV6-6	-	TRBJ2-1	TGTGCCAGCAGTCCCAATCCGGGTGACTCCTACAATGAGCAGTTCTTC	CASSPNPGDSYNEQFF
TRBD2	TRBV4-1	-	TRBJ2-2	TGCGCCAGCAGCCAAGGATATAGCGGGATAAACACCGGGGAGCTGTTTTTT	CASSQGYSGINTGELFF
-	TRBV10-3	-	TRBJ1-5	TGTGCCATCAGTCCTCAGGGTAATAGCAATCAGCCCCAGCATTTT	CAISPQGNSNQPQHF
-	TRBV27	once	TRBJ2-7	TGTGCCAGCAGTGCGGGACCGCCGCTGGCCGAGCAGTACTTC	CASSAGPPLAEQYF
-	TRBV6-6	-	TRBJ1-3	TGTGCCAGCACCTCGGGAGCCGTCTCTGGAAACACCATATATTTT	CASTSGAVSGNTIYF
TRBD1	TRBV28	-	TRBJ2-7	TGTGCCAGCAGCCCGAGGACAGGGGGTCTCACTGGGAACGAGCAGTACTTC	CASSPRTGGLTGNEQYF
TRBD1	TRBV28	-	TRBJ1-2	TGTGCCAGCAGTTTGGGACAGGGACAGGGGGTACGTTTTAACTATGGCTACACCTTC	CASSLGQGQGVRFNYGYTF
TRBD1	TRBV5-1	-	TRBJ1-1	TGCGCCAGCAGCACGGGGGACAGCCCGGGGGCTTTCTTT	CASSTGDSPGAFF
-	TRBV20-1	few	TRBJ2-7	TGCAGTGCTAGTAACAGGGTGGATTTCTCCTACGAGCAGTACTTC	CSASNRVDFSYEQYF
TRBD2	TRBV18	-	TRBJ2-1	TGTGCCAGCTCACCCTTCTTAGCGGGAACCGACAATGAGCAGTTCTTC	CASSPFLAGTDNEQFF
-	TRBV12-3/TRBV12-4	-	TRBJ2-2	TGTGCCAGCAGTCCAATCACCGGGGAGCTGTTTTTT	CASSPITGELFF
-	TRBV9	-	TRBJ2-1	TGTGCCAGCAGCGTCAAGCATGCGGGGAATGAGCAGTTCTTC	CASSVKHAGNEQFF
-	TRBV4-1	-	TRBJ2-5	TGCGCCAGCAGCCAAGACGGGGGTCGGTACGGAGAGACCCAGTACTTC	CASSQDGGRYGETQYF
-	TRBV6-5	-	TRBJ1-2	TGTGCCAGCGACGACAGGCGGTCAAGGAGGGGCTACACCTTC	CASDDRRSRRGYTF
TRBD1	TRBV11-3	-	TRBJ1-1	TGTGCCAGCAGCCCCAACAGGGGCACTGAAGCTTTCTTT	CASSPNRGTEAFF
-	TRBV21-1	-	TRBJ2-7	TGTGCCAGCAGGACAGGGCGGTCGTACGAGCAGTACTTC	CASRTGRSYEQYF